These 32 T cell receptor beta chains came from one sample sequenced in a study of blood T cell repertoires in COVID-19. Clones were read by immunoSEQ multiplex PCR, and TCRdb kept only the in-frame ones, dropping some. The sample holds about 99,000 clones, roughly four fifths seen once. The sample consisted of peripheral blood. These receptors were taken from a man aged 60 to 75 with acute or convalescent COVID-19.

The chain combines TRBV15 with TRBJ2-5, with 7 bases aligning to TRBD1. The CDR3 sequence is 17 residues long. V gave up 0 bases and J gave up 7 bases; unmatched junction bases: 14. Germline assignment: CDR1 LNHNV and CDR2 YYDKDF (reference sequence). CDR3 sequence: CATSRDGDSNGPRTQYF. The CDR3 nucleotides read TGTGCCACCAGCAGAGACGGGGACAGTAATGGCCCACGGACCCAGTACTTC.

The gene calls are TRBV15 and TRBJ2-7; 9 nucleotides match TRBD1. Losses at the gene ends were 5 bases for V and 7 bases for J; bases not matched to a gene: 12. The V gene's germline CDR1 is LNHNV and CDR2 YYDKDF (reference sequence). The CDR3 sequence is 15 residues long. The CDR3 bases are TGTGCCACCAGCGGGCGCACAGGGGGCAATTTGGAGCAGTACTTC. Translated, it gives CATSGRTGGNLEQYF.

This clone appeared once. V is TRBV2 and J is TRBJ1-3, with 9 bases lining up with TRBD1. This CDR3 contains 17 residues. Germline loops: CDR1 SNHLY, CDR2 FYNNEI. V dropped 7 bases and J dropped 0; count of bases not matched to a gene: 10. CDR3 DNA sequence: TGTGCCAGCACCCCATTACAGGGGGCCGTCTCTGGAAACACCATATATTTT. This gives the protein CASTPLQGAVSGNTIYF.

The chain uses TRBV6-5 and TRBJ1-5; 9 bases align to TRBD1. The J segment lost 3 bases and the V segment lost 6 bases, leaving 6 bases of the junction unmatched. CDR3 length equals 15 residues. Germline lookup yields CDR1 MNHEY and CDR2 SVGAGI. CDR3 DNA sequence: TGTGCCAGCAGACAACAGGGGGCCATCAATCAGCCCCAGCATTTT. Protein sequence: CASRQQGAINQPQHF.

This clone was counted a few times. This sequence joins TRBV9 and TRBJ2-3, with D unresolved. Looked up from germline, CDR1 is SGDLS and CDR2 is YYNGEE. The CDR3 has 15 amino acids. V was pared by 0 bases and J by 2 bases, with 10 bases between. CDR3 in DNA: TGTGCCAGCAGCGTAGCGGTCGCCTTCACAGATACGCAGTATTTT. The encoded protein is CASSVAVAFTDTQYF.

The rearrangement links TRBV24-1 to TRBJ2-3; tentatively, D is TRBD2 (6 bases). Per the germline V gene, CDR1 is KGHDR and CDR2 is SFDVKD. V was cut by 2 bases and J by 4 bases, with 12 bases left in between. CDR3 length equals 15 residues. CDR3 in amino acids: CATSDSRLVADTQYF. CDR3 DNA: TGTGCCACCAGTGATTCACGACTAGTGGCAGATACGCAGTATTTT.

The chain is built from TRBV10-3 and TRBJ2-1; the D gene is possibly TRBD1 (6 bases). CDR3 length equals 16 residues. Per the germline V gene, CDR1 is ENHRY and CDR2 is SYGVKD. V was clipped by 6 bases and J by 8 bases, with 23 bases between them. The CDR3 here is CAISLQGDIPTYEQFF. The CDR3 DNA reads as TGTGCCATCAGCCTACAGGGCGATATCCCCACATATGAGCAGTTCTTC.

The V and J genes are TRBV5-1 and TRBJ2-3; 9 bases map to TRBD1. Germline CDR1 is SGHRS and CDR2 is YFSETQ. After removal of 7 bases from V and 2 bases from J, the junction contained 5 bases not matched to a gene. The CDR3 has 14 amino acids. The CDR3 nucleotides read TGCGCCAGCCTCCGGGACAGGGACACAGATACGCAGTATTTT. Its protein product is CASLRDRDTDTQYF.

The sample holds a few counts of this clone. The V and J genes are TRBV11-2 and TRBJ1-4; no firm D call. Trimming stripped 1 base from V and 4 bases from J, with 13 bases between. The length of the CDR3 is 16 residues. Germline V gives CDR1 SGHAT, CDR2 FQNNGV. The CDR3 protein is CASSLGAGKFNEKLFF. In nucleotides, the CDR3 is TGTGCCAGCAGCTTAGGGGCGGGGAAGTTTAATGAAAAACTGTTTTTT. Full variable domain (missing parts from reference TRBV11-2 and TRBJ1-4): EAGVAQSPRYKIIEKRQSVAFWCNPISGHATLYWYQQILGQGPKLLIQFQNNGVVDDSQLPKDRFSAERLKGVDSTLKIQPAKLEDSAVYLCASSLGAGKFNEKLFFGSGTQLSVL.

The rearrangement joins TRBV19 to TRBJ1-2, with 8 positions matching TRBD1. This CDR3 region has 14 residues. The germline V gene encodes CDR1 LNHDA and CDR2 SQIVND (reference sequence). Losses at the gene ends were 5 bases for V and 5 bases for J; bases not matched to a gene: 7. CDR3 coding DNA: TGTGCCAGTAGTCCTGTTCAGGGGGCATATGGCTACACCTTC. Translation: CASSPVQGAYGYTF.

The genes are TRBV19 and TRBJ2-1; 8 bases align to TRBD2. Germline V gene lookup returns CDR1 LNHDA and CDR2 SQIVND (reference sequence). This CDR3 has 14 amino acids. V gave up 5 bases and J gave up 16 bases; unmatched junction bases: 16. The CDR3 sequence is CASSAVDWRGDTFF. In nucleotides, the CDR3 is TGTGCCAGTAGTGCCGTGGACTGGCGGGGGGACACATTCTTC. The full variable domain, its missing parts supplied by reference TRBV19 and TRBJ2-1, is DGGITQSPKYLFRKEGQNVTLSCEQNLNHDAMYWYRQDPGQGLRLIYYSQIVNDFQKGDIAEGYSVSREKKESFPLTVTSAQKNPTAFYLCASSAVDWRGDTFFGPGTRLTVL.

The chain couples TRBV3-1 (or the pseudogene TRBV3-2) to TRBJ1-3, with D unresolved. V lost 1 base and J lost 2, with 9 bases in between. CDR1 is LGHDT and CDR2 is YNNKEL in the germline V gene (reference sequence). The CDR3 spans 15 residues. This CDR3 reads CASSQADTAGNTIYF. Here the CDR3 DNA reads TGTGCCAGCAGCCAAGCCGACACGGCTGGAAACACCATATATTTT.

Remarks on this clone: The same CDR3 can be traced to other DNA sequences in this sample. This chain uses TRBV28 with TRBJ1-5; unclear D gene. The germline V and J ends were trimmed by 3 bases and 7 bases, with 4 bases remaining between them. Germline assignment: CDR1 MDHEN and CDR2 SYDVKM. The CDR3 has 11 residues. The CDR3 DNA follows: TGTGCCAGCAGTTTGGAGCAGCCCCAGCATTTT. Its translation is CASSLEQPQHF.

This clone was seen more than once but under ten times. The chain has TRBV14 and TRBJ1-2; D unresolved. The CDR3 extends over 13 amino acids. Germline assignment: CDR1 SGHDN and CDR2 FVKESK. The ends were cut back, 1 base at V and 6 bases at J, with 9 bases in the middle. CDR3 nucleotides: TGTGCCAGCAGCCAAGTTAACGGGGATGGCTACACCTTC. This sequence encodes CASSQVNGDGYTF.

This chain uses TRBV12-3 or TRBV12-4 with TRBJ2-7; D is ambiguous. This CDR3 region has 13 residues. V lost 1 base and J 6 bases, leaving 10 bases between the germline ends. For the CDR3, the DNA is TGTGCCAGCAGTTTAGTCGAAAGCTCCGAGCAGTACTTC. It specifies CASSLVESSEQYF.

This clone was observed a handful of times. The gene calls are TRBV7-9 and TRBJ2-6; D unclear. CDR3 length equals 15 residues. Per the germline V gene, CDR1 is SEHNR and CDR2 is FQNEAQ (reference sequence). V was cut by 3 bases and J by 1 base, with 7 bases left in between. The CDR3 region is CASSFWLSGANVLTF. CDR3 nucleotides: TGTGCCAGCAGCTTCTGGCTGTCTGGGGCCAACGTCCTGACTTTC.

The CDR3 nucleotides are TGCGCCAGCAGCTTGGCCCCGTCGAGCTCCTACAATGAGCAGTTCTTC. Translated: CASSLAPSSSYNEQFF. J is TRBJ2-1 and V is TRBV5-1; no clear D. The CDR3 length is 16 residues. CDR1 is SGHRS, CDR2 YFSETQ, per germline. V lost 0 bases to trimming and J lost 0 bases, with 10 bases between them.

In this sample, this clone turned up a few times. This same CDR3 is encoded by further DNA sequences in the sample. This chain links TRBV6-2 or TRBV6-3 with TRBJ1-5, with D possibly being TRBD1 (6 bases). Trimming pared 3 bases from V and 6 bases from J, leaving 12 bases between. CDR1 and CDR2 from the germline V gene are MNHEY and SVGEGT. CDR3 length equals 14 residues. This CDR3 reads CASSYRGASQPQHF. The CDR3 DNA sequence: TGTGCCAGCAGTTATCGGGGGGCCAGTCAGCCCCAGCATTTT.

The rearrangement uses TRBV7-9 and TRBJ1-1, with D possibly being TRBD1 (5 bases). Between the trimmed V and J ends, which lost 1 base and 4 bases, there was a span of 10 bases. The germline gives CDR1 SEHNR, CDR2 FQNEAQ (reference sequence). The CDR3 spans 14 residues. CDR3 DNA: TGTGCCAGCAGCTTAGTCCAGGGTCTCACTGAAGCTTTCTTT. Translation gives CASSLVQGLTEAFF.

This rearrangement joins TRBV7-3 to TRBJ1-1, with D perhaps TRBD1 (5 bases). CDR3 size: 14 residues. With 3 bases removed from V and 4 bases from J, the gap between germline ends came to 12 bases. Germline V lookup: CDR1 SGHTA, CDR2 FQGTGA. CDR3 in DNA: TGTGCCAGCAGCTTTAAAGGACAAGGCACTGAAGCTTTCTTT. Protein: CASSFKGQGTEAFF.

The chain combines TRBV4-1 with TRBJ2-1; D call uncertain. Germline-derived CDR1 and CDR2 are MGHRA and YSYEKL. V lost 4 bases to trimming and J lost 1 base, with 5 bases between them. CDR3 length equals 13 residues. The CDR3 reads CASSRGSYNEQFF. CDR3 bases: TGCGCCAGCAGCCGAGGTTCCTACAATGAGCAGTTCTTC.

The chain carries TRBV20-1 and TRBJ1-2; 7 nucleotides align to TRBD1. From germline, CDR1 is DFQATT and CDR2 SNEGSKA (reference sequence). This CDR3 contains 11 residues. After removal of 6 bases from V and 4 bases from J, the junction contained 2 bases not matched to a gene. CDR3 amino acids: CSANRGYGYTF. DNA for the CDR3: TGCAGTGCCAACAGGGGCTATGGCTACACCTTC.

The chain uses TRBV5-4 and TRBJ1-4; TRBD1 aligns across 7 bases. V lost 5 bases and J lost 8; bases outside the gene matches: 9. The CDR3 covers 14 residues. CDR1 SGHNT and CDR2 YYREEE come from the germline V gene (reference sequence). The CDR3 region is CASSSDRVGEKLFF. The CDR3 nucleotides are TGTGCCAGCAGTTCCGACAGGGTAGGCGAAAAACTGTTTTTT.

This clone has only one observation. The V and J genes are TRBV11-2 and TRBJ1-6, with D possibly matching TRBD1 (5 bases). Germline loops: CDR1 SGHAT, CDR2 FQNNGV. Trimming cost V 5 bases and J 11 bases, with 19 bases left between them. The CDR3 length is 15 residues. The CDR3 protein is CASSPSGRGGTPLHF. The CDR3 DNA follows: TGTGCCAGCAGCCCCTCAGGGCGGGGGGGTACACCCCTCCACTTT.

CDR3 bases: TGCGCCAGCTCCAGGGCAGCGGGAGCAGATACGCAGTATTTT. This sequence encodes CASSRAAGADTQYF. This chain connects TRBV23-1 to TRBJ2-3; TRBD2 agrees at 8 bases. TRBV23-1 is assigned to the ORF class and has an uncertain function. The CDR3 length is 14 residues. Germline trimming cut 8 bases from V and 4 bases from J; bases unmatched to any gene: 8.

The rearrangement uses TRBV4-1 and TRBJ2-1, with TRBD2 identical over 16 bases. The length of the CDR3 is 16 residues. The J segment lost 8 bases and the V segment lost 4 bases, leaving 5 bases of the junction unmatched. The V gene's germline CDR1 is MGHRA and CDR2 YSYEKL. The CDR3: CASSRGLAGGPDEQFF. The CDR3 DNA is TGCGCCAGCAGCCGGGGACTAGCGGGGGGGCCGGATGAGCAGTTCTTC.

This chain's CDR3 is CASSQADQPQHF. CDR3 sequence (DNA): TGTGCCAGCAGCCAAGCCGATCAGCCCCAGCATTTT. V gene TRBV3-1 (or the pseudogene TRBV3-2) combines with J gene TRBJ1-5; D gene ambiguous. This CDR3 is 12 amino acids long. The germline CDR1 and CDR2 sequences are LGHDT and YNNKEL (reference sequence). The germline V and J ends were trimmed by 1 base and 5 bases, with 3 bases remaining between them.

The chain couples TRBV29-1 to TRBJ2-7; the match to TRBD1 covers 11 bases. With V trimmed by 2 bases and J by 4 bases, 4 bases remained unmatched. This CDR3 has 14 residues. Germline CDR1 and CDR2: SQVTM and ANQGSEA. DNA of the CDR3: TGCAGCGTTGAAACGGACAGGGGGCGGTACGAGCAGTACTTC. Translating it yields CSVETDRGRYEQYF.

V usage is TRBV9 and J usage is TRBJ2-3; 7 nucleotides match TRBD2. The CDR3 is 16 residues long. Trimming cost V 0 bases and J 2 bases; bases outside gene matches: 6. Germline CDR1 is SGDLS and CDR2 is YYNGEE. Written as DNA, the CDR3 is TGTGCCAGCAGCGTAGAACCGGGGGGATCCACAGATACGCAGTATTTT. Translation: CASSVEPGGSTDTQYF.

This clone has a single count. J is TRBJ1-5 and V is TRBV28, with D tentatively TRBD1 (5 bases). V lost 10 bases and J 1 base, leaving 14 bases between the germline ends. This CDR3 region has 14 residues. Germline V CDR1 and CDR2: MDHEN, SYDVKM. Written as DNA, the CDR3 is TGTGCCAACTCGAGGGGAGGGAGCAATCAGCCCCAGCATTTT. Its translation is CANSRGGSNQPQHF. Full variable domain (outside the CDR3, taken from reference TRBV28 and TRBJ1-5): DVKVTQSSRYLVKRTGEKVFLECVQDMDHENMFWYRQDPGLGLRLIYFSYDVKMKEKGDIPEGYSVSREKKERFSLILESASTNQTSMYLCANSRGGSNQPQHFGDGTRLSIL.

In the case of this clone: Other nucleotide sequences from this sample produce the same CDR3. The J gene is TRBJ1-1, the V gene TRBV30, with a possible D match to TRBD1 (6 bases). Trimming removed 0 bases at V and 2 bases at J, with 7 bases between. The CDR3 runs to 13 residues. Germline V gene data show CDR1 as GTSNPN and CDR2 as SVGIG (reference sequence). The CDR3 here is CAWSVQGNTEAFF. CDR3 nucleotide sequence: TGTGCCTGGAGTGTACAGGGAAACACTGAAGCTTTCTTT.

The chain combines TRBV18 with TRBJ1-6, with 7 bases lining up with TRBD1. J was trimmed by 10 bases and V by 6 bases; bases with no gene match: 12. CDR1 is KGHSH, CDR2 LQKENI, per germline. CDR3 length: 15 amino acids. The CDR3, as DNA: TGTGCCAGCTCCCGCGCCGGGACAGCAGACTCACCCCTCCACTTT. This translates into CASSRAGTADSPLHF.